This T cell receptor beta chain comes out of a study of shared clonotypes between healthy human individuals (dated by TCRdb to the early 2020s). The study in broad terms: A few men and a couple of women, aged 18 to 49 years, made up the cohort. Between about 0.9 and 8.9 billion PBMCs per donor were obtained by leukapheresis. To estimate repertoire size and how much clonotypes are shared between individuals, the study performed deep sequencing of blood TCR repertoires from about five healthy adults. For each donor, three plates each were used for CD4 naive and CD4 memory, two plates were used for CD8 naive, and one plate was used for CD8 memory. To increase sequencing depth and limit assay-specific biases, different laboratories used diverse techniques to prepare libraries and sequence TCR repertoires. Paper-wide results and their limitations: Rarefaction of sorted-subset datasets indicated incomplete sequencing despite the large sequencing depth. Because the study included a small number of donors, the genetic and exposure-history diversity represented was limited. Pairwise subsampling led to the expectation that sequencing depth would affect the degree of clonotype sharing among donors. Sampling was restricted to blood, and TCR repertoires in tissue are likely to differ from TCR repertoires in blood. Compared with non-shared clonotypes, clonotypes shared by all four sorted-subset donors had higher generation probabilities. Estimated clonotype richness was generally larger for naive than for memory subsets. Across a few donors, approximately 5% of naive CD4, over 3% of naive CD8, roughly 2.2% of memory CD4, and 0.4% of memory CD8 clonotypes were shared.

The cysteine opens and the phenylalanine closes a CDR3 of 15 amino acids. Only the CDR3 region is kept as DNA, spanning 45 bases read in frame from base 1. Sequences SGHAT (CDR1) and FQNNGV (CDR2) are obtained from the germline V gene. Trimming removed 4 bases from V and 5 bases from J; the gene matches leave 10 bases unexplained. Of note for this clone: No cognate antigen has been identified for it. Within one base of it there is no much larger clone, and no base qualities were kept.

Donors were healthy HIV-negative adults with no recently reported acute infections or vaccinations. Every donor was a Caucasian adult living in Nashville, Tennessee, USA. Magnetic negative selection was used to enrich CD4+ T cells, after which naive cells were positively selected on CD45RA and the negative fraction became the memory subset. Blood was obtained by leukapheresis, after which PBMCs were separated by Ficoll-Histopaque density gradient centrifugation and cryopreserved in liquid nitrogen vapor phase. Analytical flow cytometry was used to check the purity and quantity of every magnetically sorted T cell population. From each sorted fraction, genomic DNA was isolated and quantified by UV absorbance on a Nanodrop 2000c. TCR CDR3 regions were amplified from genomic DNA by multiplex PCR using the deep immunoSEQ assay. Extracted genomic DNA from each cell subset was spread evenly across all wells of several immunoSEQ 96-well plates, with each plate serving as a replicate. For sorted subsets, each replicate PCR was loaded with roughly 190 ng genomic DNA, equivalent to 30,000 or so T cell genomes. Purified libraries were quantified with a Qubit 3.0 fluorometer, sized on a Bioanalyzer 2100, and re-quantified with the KAPA Library Quantification kit. Each immunoSEQ 96-well plate was sequenced on its own single-read 150-cycle Illumina NextSeq 550 flow cell. From the authors' description of their analysis: Because the immunoSEQ output included only junctional sequences and no quality scores, the filtering could not be the same as the filtering used for full-length reads. Sequences were annotated with PyIR, a Python wrapper for IgBLAST v1.9, and V/J genes and CDR3 were assigned using IMGT germline references. Reads with weak V/J assignments (E-value above 1e-6), missing CDR3, stop codons, out-of-frame junctions, or ambiguous translated residues were removed. V3J clonotypes were defined as sequences sharing an identical inferred V gene, J gene, and CDR3 amino acid sequence. Percentage overlap between repertoires was computed as shared unique clonotypes divided by the size of the smaller repertoire. Repertoire richness was assessed with RTK rarefaction, the Chao1 estimator, and Recon v2.1 estimates of unobserved clonotypes. OLGA was used to compute generation probabilities for all TCRbeta clonotypes that the gDNA method yielded from a handful of donors. As stored in TCRdb, this immuneACCESS dataset retains in-frame rearrangements with V and J assigned. A fraction of the clones does not appear; measured against another copy, unresolved V genes explain less than half of the discrepancy, and the remainder lacks a known reason. The V and J calls and the clone size are those of that table, but D and trimming were determined from the DNA. The sample includes about 2,500,000 clones, with more than 80% observed a single time. Around 0.14% of the sample comes from the top ten.

Here the chain combines TRBV11-2 and TRBJ2-5; 7 bases in the junction line up with TRBD1. The receptor was isolated from a man younger than 35 in good health. Sequencing was done on a sample of naive CD4+ T cells sorted from blood. The cell subset or site label here, explained by the study, means: CD45RA+ positively selected. The CDR3 protein sequence reads: CASSWTTGERETQYF. The DNA sequence reads TGTGCCAGCAGCTGGACAACAGGGGAGAGGGAGACCCAGTACTTC. This CDR3, with the reference TRBV11-2 and TRBJ2-5 proteins standing in past its ends, gives the full variable domain EAGVAQSPRYKIIEKRQSVAFWCNPISGHATLYWYQQILGQGPKLLIQFQNNGVVDDSQLPKDRFSAERLKGVDSTLKIQPAKLEDSAVYLCASSWTTGERETQYFGPGTRLLVL.